The 21 T cell receptor beta chains presented below share a single source sample, sequenced in a study of blood T cell repertoires in COVID-19. Some clones are missing from TCRdb's copy, which holds only in-frame ones; the method was immunoSEQ multiplex PCR. The sample consists of roughly 280,000 clones, roughly 89% of them appearing once. Sequencing was carried out using PBMCs or T cells enriched from blood (not recorded which). These receptors were obtained from a woman aged 55-69 years who had recovered from COVID-19.

CDR3 in amino acids: CASSPTGPGNTIYF. CDR3 DNA: TGTGCCAGCAGTCCGACAGGGCCCGGAAACACCATATATTTT. This rearrangement joins TRBV2 to TRBJ1-3, with 7 bases matching TRBD1. From germline, CDR1 is SNHLY and CDR2 FYNNEI. V lost 5 bases to trimming and J lost 4 bases; unmatched junction nucleotides: 5. The CDR3 has 14 amino acids.

The CDR3, as DNA: TGCGCCAGCCGGACAGGGGGCTCTAATGAAAAACTGTTTTTT. It translates to CASRTGGSNEKLFF. This chain connects TRBV5-1 to TRBJ1-4; TRBD1 matches 11 bases. With V trimmed by 7 bases and J by 3 bases, 2 bases remained unmatched. The CDR3 sequence is 14 residues long. The germline V gene has CDR1 SGHRS and CDR2 YFSETQ.

This chain uses TRBV9 with TRBJ1-2; a possible D gene is TRBD1 (5 bases). This CDR3 region has 16 residues. The germline CDR1 and CDR2 sequences are SGDLS and YYNGEE. Trimming took off 3 bases at V and 2 bases at J, with 17 bases between the two ends. The CDR3 DNA reads as TGTGCCAGCAGCGGCCCCGGGACTCCAAGGAACTATGGCTACACCTTC. Its protein product is CASSGPGTPRNYGYTF.

The chain combines TRBV9 with TRBJ1-2; 10 bases align to TRBD1. Germline CDR1 SGDLS, CDR2 YYNGEE. Germline trimming cut 4 bases from V and 5 bases from J; bases unmatched to any gene: 5. This CDR3 has 14 amino acids. The CDR3 nucleotides read TGTGCCAGCAGCCTCGACAGGGGGCGTTATGGCTACACCTTC. It yields the protein CASSLDRGRYGYTF.

This clone was counted a single time. The rearrangement joins TRBV9 to TRBJ2-3; D remains ambiguous. The CDR3 consists of 16 residues. Trimming pared 0 bases from V and 6 bases from J, leaving 17 bases between. Germline V CDR1 and CDR2: SGDLS, YYNGEE. The CDR3 DNA reads TGTGCCAGCAGCGTAGGCCCCTTGCGTGTCGGTGATACGCAGTATTTT. It translates to CASSVGPLRVGDTQYF.

This clone showed up just once. This rearrangement joins TRBV6-1 to TRBJ1-5, with D possibly TRBD1 on 5 matching bases. Germline V gives CDR1 MNHNS, CDR2 SASEGT. This CDR3 comprises 19 residues. V was trimmed by 2 bases and J by 5 bases, leaving 25 bases between them. CDR3 region: CASSESTGRIEEGYQPQHF. The CDR3 coding sequence is TGTGCCAGCAGTGAATCCACAGGTAGGATAGAAGAAGGGTATCAGCCCCAGCATTTT.

V gene TRBV5-1 combines with J gene TRBJ1-2; D call uncertain. The V and J ends lost 4 bases and 6 bases respectively, with 16 bases between them. Germline lookup yields CDR1 SGHRS and CDR2 YFSETQ. The CDR3 extends over 14 amino acids. The CDR3 sequence is CASSQRTENHGYTF. The CDR3 DNA is TGCGCCAGCAGCCAGAGAACAGAGAACCATGGCTACACCTTC.

The V and J genes are TRBV5-5 and TRBJ1-3; D unclear. The CDR3 is 14 residues long. In germline, CDR1 is SGHKS, CDR2 YYEKEE (reference sequence). V was clipped by 0 bases and J by 7 bases, with 11 bases between them. CDR3: CASSLARQRNTIYF. DNA of the CDR3: TGTGCCAGCAGCTTGGCCCGGCAGCGGAACACCATATATTTT.

The chain uses TRBV18 and TRBJ2-5; TRBD1 matches at 10 bases. The CDR3 consists of 16 residues. After removal of 3 bases from V and 7 bases from J, the junction contained 11 bases not matched to a gene. Germline V lookup: CDR1 KGHSH, CDR2 LQKENI. The CDR3 DNA reads as TGTGCCAGCTCACCTGACAGTCGGACAGGGGGGGGGACCCAGTACTTC. Residues: CASSPDSRTGGGTQYF.

This chain connects TRBV11-2 to TRBJ2-1; 9 bases match TRBD2. J gave up 4 bases and V 3 bases, and 7 bases lay outside the gene matches. The germline CDR1 and CDR2 sequences are SGHAT and FQNNGV. The CDR3 spans 16 residues. The CDR3 DNA reads TGTGCCAGCAGCTTGGGAGCGGGAGGCTTTTACAATGAGCAGTTCTTC. Its protein is CASSLGAGGFYNEQFF.

The genes are TRBV5-1 and TRBJ1-2, with D perhaps TRBD1 (6 bases). This CDR3 has 16 residues. CDR1 and CDR2 (germline): SGHRS, YFSETQ. Trimming took off 0 bases at V and 0 bases at J, with 12 bases between the two ends. CDR3 loop: CASSLEYGQPNYGYTF. CDR3 DNA sequence: TGCGCCAGCAGCTTGGAATACGGACAGCCTAACTATGGCTACACCTTC.

With regard to this clone: The junction does not match germline at one end; this may be a read error. The gene calls are TRBV5-1 and TRBJ2-7, with 8 bases lining up with TRBD1. The germline V gene has CDR1 SGHRS and CDR2 YFSETQ. This CDR3 has 14 amino acids. CDR3 DNA sequence: TGCGCCAGCTTGCCGGGACAGGAATCCTGCGAGCAGTACTTC. Protein sequence: CASLPGQESCEQYF.

The chain's CDR3 is CASSASGTSSKETQYF. The CDR3 DNA reads TGTGCCAGCAGTGCCTCCGGGACTAGCTCAAAAGAGACCCAGTACTTC. The V call is TRBV28, the J call TRBJ2-5; 9 bases agree with TRBD2. The J segment lost 3 bases and the V segment lost 5 bases, leaving 10 bases of the junction unmatched. CDR1 is MDHEN, CDR2 SYDVKM, per germline. This CDR3 has 16 residues.

The genes are TRBV29-1 and TRBJ2-3; TRBD2 is a possible D gene (7 bases). V lost 6 bases and J 0 bases, leaving 13 bases between the germline ends. Germline assignment: CDR1 SQVTM and CDR2 ANQGSEA. The CDR3 length is 14 residues. The CDR3 DNA reads as TGCAGCGTCGCAAGGGGGGGGAGCACAGATACGCAGTATTTT. This translates into CSVARGGSTDTQYF.

This clone showed up just once. The chain combines TRBV30 with TRBJ1-1, with a tentative D call TRBD1 (5 bases). Per the germline V gene, CDR1 is GTSNPN and CDR2 is SVGIG (reference sequence). V lost 4 bases and J lost 4, with 10 bases in between. This CDR3 contains 12 residues. The CDR3 sequence is CAWTGLGTEAFF. The CDR3 DNA is TGTGCCTGGACAGGGCTGGGCACTGAAGCTTTCTTT.

V usage is TRBV4-1 and J usage is TRBJ2-7, with TRBD1 matching 7 bases. The CDR3 sequence is 16 residues long. After removal of 4 bases from V and 0 bases from J, the junction contained 9 bases not matched to a gene. The V gene's germline CDR1 is MGHRA and CDR2 YSYEKL. CDR3: CASSLSGTAFSYEQYF. The CDR3 DNA sequence: TGCGCCAGCAGCCTCTCCGGGACAGCCTTCTCCTACGAGCAGTACTTC.

The chain combines TRBV5-4 with TRBJ1-2; 8 nucleotides match TRBD1. From germline, CDR1 is SGHNT and CDR2 YYREEE (reference sequence). The J segment lost 4 bases and the V segment lost 4 bases, leaving 6 bases of the junction unmatched. The CDR3 runs to 14 residues. The DNA of the CDR3 is TGTGCCAGCAGCGGAATAGACAGGGGCTATGGCTACACCTTC. It is translated as CASSGIDRGYGYTF.

The gene calls are TRBV11-2 and TRBJ1-5; D call uncertain. The CDR3 runs 14 residues. V lost 0 bases to trimming and J lost 3 bases, with 6 bases between them. CDR1 is SGHAT and CDR2 is FQNNGV in the germline V gene. The CDR3 coding sequence is TGTGCCAGCAGCTTAGAACCAGACAATCAGCCCCAGCATTTT. Protein product: CASSLEPDNQPQHF.

This clone was observed once. The chain uses TRBV3-1 (or the pseudogene TRBV3-2) and TRBJ2-3; tentative D call: TRBD2 (6 bases). V gave up 3 bases and J gave up 3 bases, with 16 bases separating them. This CDR3 contains 16 residues. Germline CDR1 reads LGHDT; CDR2 reads YNNKEL (reference sequence). DNA for the CDR3: TGTGCCAGCAGCCATCGAAGGAGGGGCTCGACAGATACGCAGTATTTT. Its translation is CASSHRRRGSTDTQYF.

V usage is TRBV28 and J usage is TRBJ2-1, with D perhaps matching TRBD1 (6 bases). The CDR3 sequence is 12 residues long. CDR1 and CDR2 (germline): MDHEN, SYDVKM. V shed 5 bases and J shed 7 bases, with 9 bases lying between them. CDR3 DNA: TGTGCCAGCAGTCTCGGACAGAATGAGCAGTTCTTC. Protein: CASSLGQNEQFF.

V usage is TRBV10-3 and J usage is TRBJ1-1; a weak D match, TRBD1 (6 bases). CDR1 and CDR2 from the germline V gene are ENHRY and SYGVKD. Trimming pared 9 bases from V and 4 bases from J, leaving 15 bases between. The CDR3 covers 13 residues. Written as DNA, the CDR3 is TGTGCCATTGAACAGGGAGAAGGCACTGAAGCTTTCTTT. This encodes CAIEQGEGTEAFF.